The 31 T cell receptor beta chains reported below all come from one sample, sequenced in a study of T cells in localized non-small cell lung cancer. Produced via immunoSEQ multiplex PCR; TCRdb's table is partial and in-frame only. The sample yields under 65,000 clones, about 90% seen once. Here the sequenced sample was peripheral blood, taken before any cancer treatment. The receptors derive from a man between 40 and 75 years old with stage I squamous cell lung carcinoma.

CDR3 in amino acids: CASTKSATNEKLFF. The CDR3 DNA is TGTGCCAGCACTAAGTCCGCAACTAATGAAAAACTGTTTTTT. The chain carries TRBV28 and TRBJ1-4; D uncertain. In germline, CDR1 is MDHEN, CDR2 SYDVKM. This CDR3 is built from 14 residues. Trimming cost V 7 bases and J 0 bases, with 9 bases left between them.

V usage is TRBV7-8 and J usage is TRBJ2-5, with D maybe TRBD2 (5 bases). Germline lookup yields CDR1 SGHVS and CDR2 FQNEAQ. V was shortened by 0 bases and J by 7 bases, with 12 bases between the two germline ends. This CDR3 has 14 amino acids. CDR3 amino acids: CASSLAPPRGTQYF. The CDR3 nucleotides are TGTGCCAGCAGCTTAGCCCCACCCCGGGGGACCCAGTACTTC.

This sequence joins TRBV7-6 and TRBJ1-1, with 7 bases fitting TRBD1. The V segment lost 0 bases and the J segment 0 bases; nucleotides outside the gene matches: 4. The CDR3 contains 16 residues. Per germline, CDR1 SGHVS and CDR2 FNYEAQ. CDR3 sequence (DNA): TGTGCCAGCAGCTTAGCGACCACAGGGGTGAACACTGAAGCTTTCTTT. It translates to CASSLATTGVNTEAFF.

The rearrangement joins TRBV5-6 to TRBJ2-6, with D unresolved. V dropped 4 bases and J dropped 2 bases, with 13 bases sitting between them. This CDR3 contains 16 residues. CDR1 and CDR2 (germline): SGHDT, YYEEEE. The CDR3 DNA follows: TGTGCCAGCAGCCTCTTCGGGTTGACTGGGGCCAACGTCCTGACTTTC. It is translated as CASSLFGLTGANVLTF.

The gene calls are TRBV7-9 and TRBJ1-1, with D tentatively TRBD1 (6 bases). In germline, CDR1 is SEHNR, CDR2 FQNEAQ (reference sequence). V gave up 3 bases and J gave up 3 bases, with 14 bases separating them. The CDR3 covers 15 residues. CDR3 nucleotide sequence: TGTGCCAGCAGCTTCCGGGGGGCGCGGGACACTGAAGCTTTCTTT. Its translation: CASSFRGARDTEAFF.

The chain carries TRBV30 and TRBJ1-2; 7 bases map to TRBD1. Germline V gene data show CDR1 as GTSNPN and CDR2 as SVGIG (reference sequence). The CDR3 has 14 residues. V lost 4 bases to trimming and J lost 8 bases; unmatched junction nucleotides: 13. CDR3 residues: CAWNLERDSRGYTF. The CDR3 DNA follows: TGTGCCTGGAATCTGGAAAGGGACAGCCGGGGCTACACCTTC.

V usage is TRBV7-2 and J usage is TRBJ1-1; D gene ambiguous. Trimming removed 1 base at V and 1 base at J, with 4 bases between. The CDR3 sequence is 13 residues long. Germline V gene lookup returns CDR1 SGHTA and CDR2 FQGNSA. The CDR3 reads CASSLEGNTEAFF. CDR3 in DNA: TGTGCCAGCAGCTTAGAGGGGAACACTGAAGCTTTCTTT.

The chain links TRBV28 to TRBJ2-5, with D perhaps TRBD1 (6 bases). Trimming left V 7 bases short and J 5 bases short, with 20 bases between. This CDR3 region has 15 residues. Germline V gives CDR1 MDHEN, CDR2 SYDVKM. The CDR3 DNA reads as TGTGCCAGCATCCTCTCGGGGAACAGGGCGGAGACCCAGTACTTC. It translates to CASILSGNRAETQYF.

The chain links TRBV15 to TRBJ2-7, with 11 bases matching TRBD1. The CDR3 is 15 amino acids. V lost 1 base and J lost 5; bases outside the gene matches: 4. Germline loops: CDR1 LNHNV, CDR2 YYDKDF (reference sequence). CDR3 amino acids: CATSRGDRGRDEQYF. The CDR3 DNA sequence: TGTGCCACCAGCAGAGGGGACAGGGGGAGAGACGAGCAGTACTTC.

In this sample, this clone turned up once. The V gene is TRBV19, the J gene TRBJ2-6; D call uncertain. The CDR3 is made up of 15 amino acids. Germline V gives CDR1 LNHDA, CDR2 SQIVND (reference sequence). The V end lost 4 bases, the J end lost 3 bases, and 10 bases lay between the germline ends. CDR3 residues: CASSTYTDGANVLTF. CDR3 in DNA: TGTGCCAGTAGTACTTACACCGATGGGGCCAACGTCCTGACTTTC.

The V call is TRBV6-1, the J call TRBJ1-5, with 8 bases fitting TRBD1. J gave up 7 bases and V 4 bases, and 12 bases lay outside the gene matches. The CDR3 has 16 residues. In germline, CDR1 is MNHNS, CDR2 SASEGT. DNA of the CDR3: TGTGCCAGCAGTGGAGTAGGGACAGGAGGGAGGCAGCCCCAGCATTTT. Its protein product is CASSGVGTGGRQPQHF.

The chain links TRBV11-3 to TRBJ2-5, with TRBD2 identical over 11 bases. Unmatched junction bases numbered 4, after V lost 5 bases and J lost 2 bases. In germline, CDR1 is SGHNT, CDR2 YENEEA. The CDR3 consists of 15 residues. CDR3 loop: CASSTGTSGQETQYF. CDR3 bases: TGTGCCAGCAGCACCGGGACTAGCGGACAAGAGACCCAGTACTTC.

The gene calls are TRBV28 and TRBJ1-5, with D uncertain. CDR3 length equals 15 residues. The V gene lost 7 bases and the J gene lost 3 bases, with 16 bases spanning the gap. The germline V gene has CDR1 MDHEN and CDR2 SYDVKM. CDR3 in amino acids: CASTLAGPANQPQHF. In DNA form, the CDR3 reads TGTGCCAGCACCCTCGCAGGCCCCGCCAATCAGCCCCAGCATTTT.

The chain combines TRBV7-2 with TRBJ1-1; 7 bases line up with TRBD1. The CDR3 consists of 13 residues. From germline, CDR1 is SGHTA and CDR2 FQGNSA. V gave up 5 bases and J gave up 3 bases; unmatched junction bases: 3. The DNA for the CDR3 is TGTGCCAGCAGCCGACAGGGTGACACTGAAGCTTTCTTT. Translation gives CASSRQGDTEAFF.

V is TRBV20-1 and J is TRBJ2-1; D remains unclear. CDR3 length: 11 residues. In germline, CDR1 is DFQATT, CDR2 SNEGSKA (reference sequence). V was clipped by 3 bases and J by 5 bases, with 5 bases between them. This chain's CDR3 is CSASNNNEQFF. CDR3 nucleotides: TGCAGTGCTAGTAACAACAATGAGCAGTTCTTC.

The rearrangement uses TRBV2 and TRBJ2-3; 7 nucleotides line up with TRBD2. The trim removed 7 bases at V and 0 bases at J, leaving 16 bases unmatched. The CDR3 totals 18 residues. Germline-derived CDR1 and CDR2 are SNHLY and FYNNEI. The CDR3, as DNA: TGTGCCAGCAAGCCCCGGGACTATTCCTTATCTAGCACAGATACGCAGTATTTT. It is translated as CASKPRDYSLSSTDTQYF.

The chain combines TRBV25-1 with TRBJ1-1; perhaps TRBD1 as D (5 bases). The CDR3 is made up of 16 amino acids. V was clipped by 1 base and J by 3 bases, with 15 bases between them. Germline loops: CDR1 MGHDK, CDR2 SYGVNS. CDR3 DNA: TGTGCCAGCAGTGAATGGGGGACGGGGACGGACACTGAAGCTTTCTTT. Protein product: CASSEWGTGTDTEAFF.

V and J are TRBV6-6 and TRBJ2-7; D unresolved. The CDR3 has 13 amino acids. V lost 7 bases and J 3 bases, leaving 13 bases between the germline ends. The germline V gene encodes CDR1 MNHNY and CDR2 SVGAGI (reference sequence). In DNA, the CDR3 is TGTGCCAGCACCGAAGAGTGGGGCTACGAGCAGTACTTC. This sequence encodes CASTEEWGYEQYF.

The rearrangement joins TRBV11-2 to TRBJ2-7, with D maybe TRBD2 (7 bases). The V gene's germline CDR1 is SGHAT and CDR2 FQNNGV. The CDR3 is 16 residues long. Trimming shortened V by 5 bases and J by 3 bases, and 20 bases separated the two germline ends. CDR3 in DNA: TGTGCCAGCAGCCCCGGAGGGGGGGCGGCCTACTACGAGCAGTACTTC. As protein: CASSPGGGAAYYEQYF.

The CDR3 reads CASSKFPGTGSSYNEQFF. The CDR3 nucleotides read TGTGCCAGCAGCAAGTTTCCTGGGACCGGCAGCTCCTACAATGAGCAGTTCTTC. The chain combines TRBV21-1 with TRBJ2-1. TRBV21-1 is a pseudogene. This CDR3 has 18 residues.

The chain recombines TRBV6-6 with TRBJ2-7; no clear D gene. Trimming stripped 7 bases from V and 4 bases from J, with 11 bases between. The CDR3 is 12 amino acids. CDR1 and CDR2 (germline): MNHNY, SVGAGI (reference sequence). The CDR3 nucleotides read TGTGCCAGCACCCCATCGATATACGAGCAGTACTTC. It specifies CASTPSIYEQYF.

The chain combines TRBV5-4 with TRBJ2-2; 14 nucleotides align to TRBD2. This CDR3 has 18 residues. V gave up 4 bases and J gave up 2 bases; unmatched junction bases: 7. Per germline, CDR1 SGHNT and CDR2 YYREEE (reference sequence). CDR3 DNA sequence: TGTGCCAGCAGCCCACCGGGACTAGCGGGGGCCAACACCGGGGAGCTGTTTTTT. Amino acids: CASSPPGLAGANTGELFF. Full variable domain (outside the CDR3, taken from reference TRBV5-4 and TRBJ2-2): ETGVTQSPTHLIKTRGQQVTLRCSSQSGHNTVSWYQQALGQGPQFIFQYYREEENGRGNFPPRFSGLQFPNYSSELNVNALELDDSALYLCASSPPGLAGANTGELFFGEGSRLTVL.

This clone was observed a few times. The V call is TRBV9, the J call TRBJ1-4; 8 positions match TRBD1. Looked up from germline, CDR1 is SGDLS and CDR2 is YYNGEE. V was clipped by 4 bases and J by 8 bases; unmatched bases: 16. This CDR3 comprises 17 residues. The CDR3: CASSSRTGSEGLEKLFF. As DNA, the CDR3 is TGTGCCAGCAGCTCGCGGACAGGGAGCGAAGGATTGGAAAAACTGTTTTTT. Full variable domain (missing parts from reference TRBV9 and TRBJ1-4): DSGVTQTPKHLITATGQRVTLRCSPRSGDLSVYWYQQSLDQGLQFLIQYYNGEERAKGNILERFSAQQFPDLHSELNLSSLELGDSALYFCASSSRTGSEGLEKLFFGSGTQLSVL.

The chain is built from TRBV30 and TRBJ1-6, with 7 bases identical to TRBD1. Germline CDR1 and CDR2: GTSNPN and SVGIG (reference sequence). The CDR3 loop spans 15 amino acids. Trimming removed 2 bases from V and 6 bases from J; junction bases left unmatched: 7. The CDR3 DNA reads TGTGCCTGGAGTCACAAGACAGGGCTTAATTCACCCCTCCACTTT. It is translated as CAWSHKTGLNSPLHF.

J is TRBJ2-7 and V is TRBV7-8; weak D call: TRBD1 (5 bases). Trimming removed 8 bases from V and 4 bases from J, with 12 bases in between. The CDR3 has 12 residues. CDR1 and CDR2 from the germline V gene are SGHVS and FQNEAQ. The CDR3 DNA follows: TGTGCCAGCCGCGACAGAACTTACGAGCAGTACTTC. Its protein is CASRDRTYEQYF.

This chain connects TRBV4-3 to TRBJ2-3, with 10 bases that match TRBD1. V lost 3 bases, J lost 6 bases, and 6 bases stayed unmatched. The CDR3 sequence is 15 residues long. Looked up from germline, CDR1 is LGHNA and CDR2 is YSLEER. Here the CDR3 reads CASSHPGTGVDTQYF. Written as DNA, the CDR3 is TGCGCCAGCAGCCACCCCGGGACAGGGGTGGATACGCAGTATTTT.

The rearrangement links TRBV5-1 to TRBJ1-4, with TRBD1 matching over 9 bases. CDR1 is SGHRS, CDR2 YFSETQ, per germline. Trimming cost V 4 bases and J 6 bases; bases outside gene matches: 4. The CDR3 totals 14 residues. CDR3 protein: CASSAGQGDEKLFF. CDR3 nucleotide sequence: TGCGCCAGCAGCGCGGGACAGGGAGATGAAAAACTGTTTTTT.

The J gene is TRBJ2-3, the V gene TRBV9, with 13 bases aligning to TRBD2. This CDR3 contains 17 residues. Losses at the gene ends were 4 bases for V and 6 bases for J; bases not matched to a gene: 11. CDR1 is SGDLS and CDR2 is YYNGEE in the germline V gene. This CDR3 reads CASSPKTSGRWTDTQYF. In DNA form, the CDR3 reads TGTGCCAGCAGCCCTAAGACTAGCGGGAGGTGGACGGATACGCAGTATTTT.

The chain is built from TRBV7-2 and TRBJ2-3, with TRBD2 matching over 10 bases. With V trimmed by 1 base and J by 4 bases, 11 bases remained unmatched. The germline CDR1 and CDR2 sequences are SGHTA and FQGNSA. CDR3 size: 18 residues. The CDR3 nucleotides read TGTGCCAGCAGCTTAGTGGGAGCGGGAGGGCCTCTTGCAGATACGCAGTATTTT. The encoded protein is CASSLVGAGGPLADTQYF.

CDR3 amino acids: CAWSPGVTDTQYF. CDR3 DNA: TGTGCCTGGAGTCCAGGGGTGACAGATACGCAGTATTTT. V usage is TRBV30 and J usage is TRBJ2-3, with D maybe TRBD1 (6 bases). Trimming cost V 2 bases and J 3 bases, with 9 bases left between them. Germline-derived CDR1 and CDR2 are GTSNPN and SVGIG (reference sequence). The CDR3 loop spans 13 amino acids. Complete variable domain (other parts from reference TRBV30 and TRBJ2-3): SQTIHQWPATLVQPVGSPLSLECTVEGTSNPNLYWYRQAAGRGLQLLFYSVGIGQISSEVPQNLSASRPQDRQFILSSKKLLLSDSGFYLCAWSPGVTDTQYFGPGTRLTVL.

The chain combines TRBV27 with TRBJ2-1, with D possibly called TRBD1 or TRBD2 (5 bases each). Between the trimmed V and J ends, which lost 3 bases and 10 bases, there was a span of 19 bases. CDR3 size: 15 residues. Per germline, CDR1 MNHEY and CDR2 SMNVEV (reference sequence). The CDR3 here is CASSFNGTASREQFF. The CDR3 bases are TGTGCCAGCAGTTTTAACGGGACGGCCTCTCGAGAGCAGTTCTTC.